This T cell receptor beta chain was captured by sequencing in a study of CD8+CD57+ T cells in acquired aplastic anemia. Individuals selected for sequencing had exhibited CD8+CD57+ cell expansion on flow cytometry. The CDR3 sequence is 15 residues long. Trimming cost V 3 bases and J 0 bases, with 11 bases left between them. Germline V gene sequence: CDR1 LNHDA, CDR2 SQIVND (reference sequence). This clonotype was seen ten or more times. CDR3 and TCR beta VDJ profiling relied on a genomic DNA template. TCRdb reanalysed the reads using MiXCR and keeps one entry per CDR3 protein. The sample lists about 40,000 distinct CDR3 sequences; 63% were seen once.

The V call is TRBV19, the J call TRBJ1-1; D call uncertain. The sequencing sample was made of sorted CD4+, CD8+, or CD8+CD57+ T cells (not recorded which) from PBMCs. This clonotype was obtained from a human donor with aplastic anemia. The DNA of the CDR3 is TGTGCCAGTAGTATGGGCCCGATGGTGAACACTGAAGCTTTCTTT. Its translation: CASSMGPMVNTEAFF.